One and the same sample provided the 32 T cell receptor beta chains below, sequenced in a study of cytomegalovirus exposure and HLA in healthy donors. Generated by immunoSEQ multiplex PCR, the TCRdb table keeps only in-frame clones and is missing some. This table holds around 240,000 clones, 90% found once. Input material: PBMCs. These receptors all stem from a young woman in good health and CMV-seronegative.

The chain links TRBV13 to TRBJ2-5, with TRBD1 as a possible D gene (6 bases). The V gene's germline CDR1 is PRHDT and CDR2 FYEKMQ (reference sequence). This CDR3 is built from 15 residues. V was pared by 4 bases and J by 4 bases, with 16 bases between. CDR3 DNA: TGTGCCAGCAGCTCAGAAACGGGACACAGAGAGACCCAGTACTTC. This encodes CASSSETGHRETQYF.

The chain carries TRBV9 and TRBJ2-3; D is undetermined. The CDR3 runs to 12 residues. Germline values: CDR1 SGDLS, CDR2 YYNGEE. With 4 bases removed from V and 2 bases from J, the gap between germline ends came to 5 bases. The CDR3 sequence: CASSPFTDTQYF. The DNA of the CDR3 is TGTGCCAGCAGCCCATTCACAGATACGCAGTATTTT.

The chain is built from TRBV6-6 and TRBJ1-1, with unresolved D. This CDR3 region has 13 residues. Germline CDR1 MNHNY, CDR2 SVGAGI (reference sequence). Trimming shortened V by 0 bases and J by 7 bases, and 9 bases separated the two germline ends. CDR3 sequence reads: CASSYSRGSEAFF. The CDR3 DNA reads TGTGCCAGCAGTTACTCCCGGGGTAGTGAAGCTTTCTTT.

The rearrangement joins TRBV7-8 to TRBJ2-5; TRBD2 matches 8 bases. With 1 base clipped from V and 4 bases from J, the junction kept 8 bases outside the gene matches. The CDR3 length is 16 residues. Germline CDR1 and CDR2: SGHVS and FQNEAQ. CDR3 region: CASSLVGGGPRETQYF. CDR3 nucleotides: TGTGCCAGCAGCTTAGTTGGCGGGGGGCCCCGAGAGACCCAGTACTTC.

To note about this clone: The same CDR3 is also encoded by other DNA sequences in this sample. The gene calls are TRBV27 and TRBJ1-5; 8 nucleotides align to TRBD1. The V gene end was trimmed by 3 bases and the J gene end by 3 bases; junction bases not matched to a gene: 1. This CDR3 contains 14 residues. Looked up from germline, CDR1 is MNHEY and CDR2 is SMNVEV (reference sequence). The CDR3 region has the DNA TGTGCCAGCAGTTTGGACAGGGCCAATCAGCCCCAGCATTTT. Translated: CASSLDRANQPQHF.

This clone was seen a single time. The chain carries TRBV6-5 and TRBJ1-2, with D possibly TRBD1 on 5 matching bases. The CDR3 has 13 amino acids. The germline CDR1 and CDR2 sequences are MNHEY and SVGAGI. Trimming took off 6 bases at V and 5 bases at J, with 13 bases between the two ends. As DNA, the CDR3 is TGTGCCAGCAGGGTTACAGGCCAGTATGGCTACACCTTC. Its translation is CASRVTGQYGYTF.

CDR3 in DNA: TGTGCCAGCAGCTTGGCCGGACAGGGAAGCAACGAGCAGTACGTC. Protein: CASSLAGQGSNEQYV. This rearrangement joins TRBV5-4 to TRBJ2-7; 8 bases match TRBD1. V shed 0 bases, J shed 5 bases, and the junction held 7 bases outside the gene matches. This CDR3 contains 15 residues. Germline-derived CDR1 and CDR2 are SGHNT and YYREEE (reference sequence).

The chain has TRBV5-6 and TRBJ1-3; perhaps TRBD1 as D (6 bases). V lost 4 bases and J 1 base, leaving 12 bases between the germline ends. The CDR3 has 15 residues. CDR1 SGHDT and CDR2 YYEEEE come from the germline V gene. This CDR3 is CASSDTGNSGNTIYF. CDR3 DNA sequence: TGTGCCAGCAGCGATACAGGGAATTCTGGAAACACCATATATTTT. Together with reference TRBV5-6 and TRBJ1-3, the CDR3 gives the full variable domain: DAGVTQSPTHLIKTRGQQVTLRCSPKSGHDTVSWYQQALGQGPQFIFQYYEEEERQRGNFPDRFSGHQFPNYSSELNVNALLLGDSALYLCASSDTGNSGNTIYFGEGSWLTVV.

The chain is built from TRBV6-6 and TRBJ2-7, with 8 bases fitting TRBD1. This CDR3 contains 15 residues. V lost 5 bases and J lost 4; bases outside the gene matches: 10. Germline CDR1 and CDR2: MNHNY and SVGAGI (reference sequence). The CDR3 nucleotides read TGTGCCAGCAGTGCCCAGGGGGCTTTAGTATACGAGCAGTACTTC. Residues: CASSAQGALVYEQYF.

The chain couples TRBV2 to TRBJ1-1, with D possibly being TRBD1 (6 bases). CDR3 length: 15 residues. Germline CDR1 SNHLY, CDR2 FYNNEI. V dropped 7 bases and J dropped 1 base, with 16 bases sitting between them. CDR3 amino acids: CASMLDRPKNTEAFF. Here the CDR3 DNA reads TGTGCCAGCATGCTGGACAGACCAAAGAACACTGAAGCTTTCTTT.

V is TRBV5-1 and J is TRBJ1-1; no reliable D call. Germline CDR1 is SGHRS and CDR2 is YFSETQ. Trimming cost V 7 bases and J 1 base, with 11 bases left between them. CDR3 length: 13 residues. In DNA, the CDR3 is TGCGCCAGCGGAGGCGGCGCGAACACTGAAGCTTTCTTT. Its translation is CASGGGANTEAFF. The full variable domain, rest sourced from reference TRBV5-1 and TRBJ1-1, is KAGVTQTPRYLIKTRGQQVTLSCSPISGHRSVSWYQQTPGQGLQFLFEYFSETQRNKGNFPGRFSGRQFSNSRSEMNVSTLELGDSALYLCASGGGANTEAFFGQGTRLTVV.

CDR3 sequence: CASSLEDRGAFF. The CDR3 coding sequence is TGCGCCAGCAGCTTGGAGGACAGGGGAGCTTTCTTT. The chain joins TRBV5-1 to TRBJ1-1, with TRBD1 matching 9 bases. There are 12 residues in the CDR3. The V gene's germline CDR1 is SGHRS and CDR2 YFSETQ. V dropped 0 bases and J dropped 10; count of bases not matched to a gene: 1.

CDR3 nucleotide sequence: TGTGCCAGCAGCTTGTTTTGGCAGGGCGGAAACACCATATATTTT. Amino acids: CASSLFWQGGNTIYF. The rearrangement links TRBV5-6 to TRBJ1-3; maybe TRBD1 (5 bases). CDR1 and CDR2 from the germline V gene are SGHDT and YYEEEE. V lost 1 base and J lost 4, with 12 bases in between. There are 15 residues in the CDR3.

V and J are TRBV7-6 and TRBJ1-1; the D gene is possibly TRBD1 (6 bases). V lost 0 bases and J lost 4, with 18 bases in between. The length of the CDR3 is 17 residues. Looked up from germline, CDR1 is SGHVS and CDR2 is FNYEAQ. CDR3 in DNA: TGTGCCAGCAGCTTAGCCGGAGGGGGAGGGTCAGGCACTGAAGCTTTCTTT. This codes for CASSLAGGGGSGTEAFF.

V and J are TRBV19 and TRBJ1-5, with D perhaps matching TRBD1 (6 bases). V lost 8 bases to trimming and J lost 3 bases, with 11 bases between them. Germline V gives CDR1 LNHDA, CDR2 SQIVND (reference sequence). The CDR3 totals 13 residues. The CDR3 DNA is TGTGCCAGTTCCTGGACAGACAATCAGCCCCAGCATTTT. Its protein is CASSWTDNQPQHF.

The chain combines TRBV28 with TRBJ2-6; D is uncertain. With 6 bases removed from V and 0 bases from J, the gap between germline ends came to 15 bases. Looked up from germline, CDR1 is MDHEN and CDR2 is SYDVKM. This CDR3 contains 17 residues. The CDR3: CASSEDILGSGANVLTF. DNA for the CDR3: TGTGCCAGCAGCGAAGACATCCTCGGCTCTGGGGCCAACGTCCTGACTTTC.

The V gene is TRBV9, the J gene TRBJ1-1; 9 bases map to TRBD1. Unmatched junction bases numbered 3, after V lost 1 base and J lost 2 bases. Germline V gene lookup returns CDR1 SGDLS and CDR2 YYNGEE. This CDR3 spans 15 amino acids. The CDR3: CASSVWDRVNTEAFF. In nucleotides, the CDR3 is TGTGCCAGCAGCGTATGGGACAGGGTAAACACTGAAGCTTTCTTT.

The chain is built from TRBV4-3 and TRBJ2-1; perhaps TRBD1 as D (6 bases). Germline CDR1 and CDR2: LGHNA and YSLEER. Trimming pared 0 bases from V and 8 bases from J, leaving 14 bases between. This CDR3 is built from 15 residues. The CDR3 DNA sequence: TGCGCCAGCAGCCAAGATATAACAGGGAGCGATGAGCAGTTCTTC. As protein: CASSQDITGSDEQFF.

This clone has just one count. The rearrangement links TRBV9 to TRBJ2-2, with 13 nucleotides matching TRBD2. Germline V CDR1 and CDR2: SGDLS, YYNGEE. V was pared by 3 bases and J by 7 bases, with 9 bases of the junction left unmatched. This CDR3 comprises 17 residues. This CDR3 is CASSAPTSGGADGELFF. In DNA form, the CDR3 reads TGTGCCAGCAGCGCTCCCACTAGCGGGGGGGCTGACGGGGAGCTGTTTTTT.

This clone was counted a single time. This sequence joins TRBV30 and TRBJ2-1, with 11 bases aligning to TRBD2. The V and J ends lost 6 bases and 5 bases, in that order; junction bases with no gene match: 9. The germline gives CDR1 GTSNPN, CDR2 SVGIG (reference sequence). This CDR3 has 15 amino acids. The CDR3 nucleotides read TGTGCCTGTAAGGGGCCTAGCGGGGGGAACAATGAGCAGTTCTTC. Amino acid sequence: CACKGPSGGNNEQFF.

V and J are TRBV28 and TRBJ2-3, with D tentatively TRBD2 (5 bases). Trimming removed 3 bases at V and 4 bases at J, with 17 bases between. The germline V gene encodes CDR1 MDHEN and CDR2 SYDVKM. This CDR3 is built from 16 residues. In nucleotides, the CDR3 is TGTGCCAGCAGTTTTTCCGGGGTAGGCGGGCCAGATACGCAGTATTTT. Translating it yields CASSFSGVGGPDTQYF.

The chain couples TRBV4-3 to TRBJ1-4; D unclear. The CDR3 totals 16 residues. V was pared by 1 base and J by 3 bases, with 12 bases between. Germline CDR1 reads LGHNA; CDR2 reads YSLEER. In nucleotides, the CDR3 is TGCGCCAGCAGCCAAGTTCTGCATTCAGCTAATGAAAAACTGTTTTTT. Translated: CASSQVLHSANEKLFF.

The chain employs TRBV5-1 and TRBJ1-6; 8 positions match TRBD1. The CDR3 has 15 amino acids. The trim removed 1 base at V and 7 bases at J, leaving 4 bases unmatched. CDR1 is SGHRS and CDR2 is YFSETQ in the germline V gene. CDR3 region: CASSLRTGNNSPLHF. The CDR3 DNA follows: TGCGCCAGCAGCTTGAGGACAGGGAACAATTCACCCCTCCACTTT. The whole variable domain, filled in from reference TRBV5-1 and TRBJ1-6, reads KAGVTQTPRYLIKTRGQQVTLSCSPISGHRSVSWYQQTPGQGLQFLFEYFSETQRNKGNFPGRFSGRQFSNSRSEMNVSTLELGDSALYLCASSLRTGNNSPLHFGNGTRLTVT.

This clone was seen only once. This chain joins TRBV6-5 and TRBJ1-4; TRBD1 is a possible D gene (6 bases). Trimming left V 3 bases short and J 3 bases short, with 11 bases between. Germline values: CDR1 MNHEY, CDR2 SVGAGI. The CDR3 runs to 15 residues. The CDR3 DNA sequence: TGTGCCAGCAGTTATTTCGGACAGCCTAATGAAAAACTGTTTTTT. Translating it yields CASSYFGQPNEKLFF.

This clone was recorded a few times. V and J are TRBV30 and TRBJ1-5; D is unclear. Germline values: CDR1 GTSNPN, CDR2 SVGIG (reference sequence). Trimming stripped 2 bases from V and 0 bases from J, with 8 bases between. There are 14 residues in the CDR3. The CDR3 nucleotides read TGTGCCTGGAGTCTAGTAAATAGCAATCAGCCCCAGCATTTT. Its translation: CAWSLVNSNQPQHF.

This clone came up a few times. J is TRBJ1-4 and V is TRBV18, with 7 bases identical to TRBD1. V lost 6 bases to trimming and J lost 5 bases; unmatched junction nucleotides: 9. CDR3 size: 15 residues. From germline, CDR1 is KGHSH and CDR2 LQKENI. CDR3 protein: CASSLGTVANEKLFF. The DNA for the CDR3 is TGTGCCAGCTCCCTCGGGACAGTCGCCAATGAAAAACTGTTTTTT.

The chain uses TRBV28 and TRBJ1-6, with 8 positions matching TRBD1. Germline-derived CDR1 and CDR2 are MDHEN and SYDVKM. V trimming: 4 bases; J trimming: 9 bases; junction bases outside the gene matches: 5. The CDR3 has 14 amino acids. CDR3 sequence: CASSSGQGTSPLHF. The DNA for the CDR3 is TGTGCCAGCAGTTCCGGACAGGGAACTTCACCCCTCCACTTT.

This chain uses TRBV7-9 with TRBJ1-2, with D possibly TRBD1 on 6 matching bases. From germline, CDR1 is SEHNR and CDR2 FQNEAQ (reference sequence). The CDR3 contains 14 residues. V shed 4 bases and J shed 4 bases, with 13 bases lying between them. The CDR3 spells CASSSPTGLYGYTF. CDR3 nucleotide sequence: TGTGCCAGCAGCTCGCCGACAGGACTCTATGGCTACACCTTC.

This clone appeared once. The rearrangement links TRBV28 to TRBJ1-1; no reliable D call. V lost 3 bases and J lost 3, with 14 bases in between. The CDR3 contains 15 residues. In germline, CDR1 is MDHEN, CDR2 SYDVKM. CDR3: CASSFGYRPDTEAFF. CDR3 DNA sequence: TGTGCCAGCAGTTTCGGTTACAGACCTGACACTGAAGCTTTCTTT.

This clone has just one count. The rearrangement uses TRBV2 and TRBJ2-2; TRBD2 matches 7 bases. Trimming took 6 bases from V and 7 from J; bases not matched to a gene: 5. This CDR3 has 13 amino acids. From germline, CDR1 is SNHLY and CDR2 FYNNEI. The DNA for the CDR3 is TGTGCCAGCAGGGGAACTAGCGTCGGGGAGCTGTTTTTT. Its protein product is CASRGTSVGELFF.

This chain uses TRBV27 with TRBJ2-7; D not resolved. This CDR3 region has 16 residues. The germline V and J ends were trimmed by 5 bases and 2 bases, with 19 bases remaining between them. Germline V gene sequence: CDR1 MNHEY, CDR2 SMNVEV (reference sequence). This CDR3 is CASSPATNRRTYEQYF. The CDR3, as DNA: TGTGCCAGCAGTCCAGCCACTAACCGACGAACCTACGAGCAGTACTTC.

The V and J genes are TRBV5-4 and TRBJ1-3, with a weak D call TRBD1 (6 bases). The CDR3 has 18 amino acids. The germline V gene encodes CDR1 SGHNT and CDR2 YYREEE (reference sequence). Deletions cut 2 bases from V and 0 bases from J, with 18 bases between. The CDR3 nucleotides are TGTGCCAGCAGCTTAAGACTTTCCGGGACACTCTCTGGAAACACCATATATTTT. Amino acid sequence: CASSLRLSGTLSGNTIYF.